The T cell receptor beta chain under discussion was sequenced for a study of OX40 agonist ivuxolimab in advanced cancers. Study overall: Patients were given ivuxolimab, an antibody that agonizes OX40 (CD134). Study-level results: Both CD4+ and CD8+ T cell populations in blood had undergone clonal expansion by week 6 at 0.1 to 3.0 mg/kg. There were, on average, more expanded clones in CD8+ T cells than in CD4+.

The CDR3 extends over 11 amino acids. With 3 bases removed from V and 6 bases from J, the gap between germline ends came to 3 bases. Per the germline V gene, CDR1 is MDHEN and CDR2 is SYDVKM. Profiling relied on immunoSEQ multiplex PCR, and the TCRdb table lists in-frame clones only, not all of them. The data contain more than 50,000 clones, about 89% of them singletons. With respect to this clone: What it binds is not known.

The receptor was isolated from an adult with an advanced solid tumor such as melanoma, head and neck, liver or kidney cancer. The chain has TRBV28 and TRBJ1-5; D unclear. This specimen was CD4+ or CD8+ T cells sorted from blood, taken in a trial of the OX40 agonist ivuxolimab. The CDR3 region is CASSFSQPQHF. CDR3 in DNA: TGTGCCAGCAGTTTCAGTCAGCCCCAGCATTTT.